This TCR beta chain originates from a study of T-cell reconstitution after alpha-beta-depleted transplantation in children. With respect to this clonotype: Its antigen is as yet unknown.

It was with unique molecular identifiers that the TCRbeta library was prepared. TCRdb re-analysed the PCR reads in MiXCR, keeping a single row per CDR3 protein. The sample has about 540,000 distinct CDR3 sequences; roughly 30% are singletons. With 3 bases removed from V and 3 bases from J, the gap between germline ends came to 8 bases. The CDR3 is 14 residues long. Study findings and constraints: By one year post-transplant, T-cell counts and diversity largely arose from T cells that were newly produced. Surviving recipient T cells and thymic progenitors produced the high day-60 TCRbeta diversity seen in some patients. Reportedly, alpha-beta T cells present about two months post-transplant originated from several hundred expanded clones of graft origin.

The clonotype comes from a boy in the first two years of life with Wiskott-Aldrich syndrome, due to receive a stem cell transplant. The chain recombines TRBV12-3 or TRBV12-4 with TRBJ2-2; D is unclear. The specimen was PBMCs, collected before TCRalphabeta/CD19-depleted stem cell transplant. The CDR3 region is CASSLRIYTGELFF. CDR3 nucleotides: TGTGCCAGCAGTTTGAGAATTTACACCGGGGAGCTGTTTTTT.